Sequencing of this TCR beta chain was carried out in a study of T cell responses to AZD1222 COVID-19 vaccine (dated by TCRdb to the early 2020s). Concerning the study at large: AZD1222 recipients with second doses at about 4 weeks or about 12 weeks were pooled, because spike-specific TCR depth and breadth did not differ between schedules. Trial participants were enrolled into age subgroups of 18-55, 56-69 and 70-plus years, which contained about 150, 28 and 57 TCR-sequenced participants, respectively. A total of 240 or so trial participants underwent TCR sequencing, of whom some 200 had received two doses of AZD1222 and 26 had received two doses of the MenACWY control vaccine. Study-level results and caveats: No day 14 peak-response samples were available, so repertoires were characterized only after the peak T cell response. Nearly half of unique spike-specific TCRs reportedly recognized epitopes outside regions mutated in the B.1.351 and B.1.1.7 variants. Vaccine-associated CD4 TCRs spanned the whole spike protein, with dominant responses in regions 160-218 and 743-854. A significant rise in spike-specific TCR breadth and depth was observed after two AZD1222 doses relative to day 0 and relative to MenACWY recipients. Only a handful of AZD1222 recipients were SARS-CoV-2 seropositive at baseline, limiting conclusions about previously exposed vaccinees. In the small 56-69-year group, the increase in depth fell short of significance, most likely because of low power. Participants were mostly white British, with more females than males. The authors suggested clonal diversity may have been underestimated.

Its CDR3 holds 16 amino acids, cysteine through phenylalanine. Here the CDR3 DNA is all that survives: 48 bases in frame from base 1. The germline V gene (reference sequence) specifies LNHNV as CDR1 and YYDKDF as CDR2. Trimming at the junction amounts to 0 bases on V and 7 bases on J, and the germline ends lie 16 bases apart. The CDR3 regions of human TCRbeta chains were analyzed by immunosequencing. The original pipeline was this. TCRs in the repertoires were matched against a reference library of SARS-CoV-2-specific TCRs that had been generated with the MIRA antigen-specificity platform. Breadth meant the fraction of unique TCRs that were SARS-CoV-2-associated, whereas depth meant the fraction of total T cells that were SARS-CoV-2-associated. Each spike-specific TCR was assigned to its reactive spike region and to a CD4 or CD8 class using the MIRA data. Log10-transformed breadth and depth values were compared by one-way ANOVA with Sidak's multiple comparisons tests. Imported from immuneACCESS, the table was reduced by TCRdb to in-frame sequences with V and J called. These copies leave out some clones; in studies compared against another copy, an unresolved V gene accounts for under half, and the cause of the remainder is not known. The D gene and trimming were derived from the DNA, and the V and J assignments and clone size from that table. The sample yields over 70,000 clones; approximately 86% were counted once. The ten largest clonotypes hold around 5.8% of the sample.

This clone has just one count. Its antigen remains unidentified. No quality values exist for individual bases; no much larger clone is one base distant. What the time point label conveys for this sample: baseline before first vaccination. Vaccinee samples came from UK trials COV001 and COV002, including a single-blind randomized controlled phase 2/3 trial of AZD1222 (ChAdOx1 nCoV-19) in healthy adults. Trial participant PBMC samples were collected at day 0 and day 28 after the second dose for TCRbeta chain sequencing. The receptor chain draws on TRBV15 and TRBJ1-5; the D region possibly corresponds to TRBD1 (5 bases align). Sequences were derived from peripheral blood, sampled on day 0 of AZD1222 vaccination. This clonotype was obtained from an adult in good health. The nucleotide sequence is TGTGCCACCAGCAGAGATAGGATCGGGGCCCAACAGCCCCAGCATTTT. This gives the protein CATSRDRIGAQQPQHF.